This TCR beta chain comes out of a study of a mutant IDH1 vaccine in newly diagnosed glioma (dated by TCRdb to the early 2020s). Regarding the study in general: Of the approximately 29 treated patients, around 60% were male and around 40% were female, and a mean age of roughly 40 years was recorded. Before enrollment, most patients had been given radiochemotherapy with temozolomide as standard therapy, while the rest had received either radiotherapy alone or temozolomide alone. Peripheral blood was drawn at six visits: V03 (baseline), V05, V07, V10, V12 and V13. For exploratory analyses, under 30 treated patients had longitudinal TCRB deep sequencing done wherever samples were available. General study outcomes and caveats: PBMC samples for TCRB deep sequencing were selected based on availability. Immune responses induced by the vaccine were seen in around 93% of patients across multiple MHC alleles. No apparent relationship was observed between pseudoprogression and alterations in the top peripheral T cell clonotypes detected by TCRB sequencing. It was noted by the authors that analyses of patient blood samples could not be reproduced owing to sample limitations.

From the cysteine through the phenylalanine, the CDR3 covers 13 amino acids. The only DNA kept is the CDR3, 39 bases in frame from the first base. At the junction V is shortened by 7 bases and J by 6 bases, with 16 bases in between. Per the germline V gene (reference sequence), SGHKS is the CDR1 and YYEKEE is the CDR2. Library generation was performed with the immunoSEQ multiplex PCR assay. The hsTCRB Kit was used according to the manufacturer's protocol to amplify rearranged TCR beta chain sequences. TCRB libraries were sequenced on an Illumina MiSeq. On the authors' methods: The kit vendor's proprietary platform handled demultiplexing, trimming and gene mapping. TCRdb obtained this table from immuneACCESS and retained in-frame rearrangements with V and J assigned. These tables miss some clones; where compared with another copy, unresolved V genes account for less than half of the shortfall, and the remainder is unexplained. The V and J calls and clone size are taken from that table; D and trimming were inferred from the DNA. A total of 99,000 or so clones appear in this sample, over 85% of them only once. The top ten clonotypes cover approximately 0.6% of the sample.

This sample's time point label indicates: baseline, week 1 (first vaccination visit). The sample's treatment or condition label, decoded: pre-vaccination baseline after standard-of-care therapy. Donors had newly diagnosed WHO grade 3 or 4 IDH1-mutant astrocytomas with loss of nuclear ATRX. The samples were drawn from NOA16, a multicentre, single-arm, open-label phase I trial in Germany that tested a mutant IDH1 peptide vaccine in humans for the first time. Visit V03 blood draws served as the baseline sample for immunogenicity testing. Genomic DNA for TCRB sequencing was extracted from EDTA blood using the DNeasy Blood and Tissue Kit. With respect to this clone: This clone's antigen is unknown. No clone much larger than this one lies a single base away; base qualities are absent.

The TCR was taken from a woman aged 45-65 years with glioma. The sequence joins TRBV5-5 to TRBJ1-2, with a weak D call of TRBD1 (6 bases match). This specimen consisted of PBMCs, obtained from a glioma patient treated with radiotherapy, temozolomide or both. The bases read TGTGCCAGCCGGGGGGCTCTTGAGAATGGCTACACCTTC. This gives the protein CASRGALENGYTF. Reference TRBV5-5 and TRBJ1-2 genes cover what lies past the CDR3, so the full variable domain is DAGVTQSPTHLIKTRGQQVTLRCSPISGHKSVSWYQQVLGQGPQFIFQYYEKEERGRGNFPDRFSARQFPNYSSELNVNALLLGDSALYLCASRGALENGYTFGSGTRLTVV.